The 27 T cell receptor beta chains below all came from one sample that was sequenced in a study of T cells in Graves' hyperthyroidism and ophthalmopathy. TCR beta CDR3 region amplification was performed from RNA transcripts. Primed by the HTBI set, a first-round RT-PCR was run on the TCR CDR3. From the multiplex PCR reads, TCRdb called clonotypes with MiXCR, one entry per CDR3 protein. This sample carries 650,000 to 750,000 distinct CDR3 sequences, around 13% of them seen once, and the ten largest clones take about 9.4%. Sequenced input: blood. These receptors all stem from a woman under 30 with Graves' hyperthyroidism.

This clonotype was found many times. The CDR3 reads CASSGYSTGGTEAFF. CDR3 nucleotides: TGTGCCAGCAGCGGTTACTCGACAGGGGGCACTGAAGCTTTCTTT. The chain is built from TRBV7-2 and TRBJ1-1; 9 bases map to TRBD1. Germline CDR1 reads SGHTA; CDR2 reads FQGNSA. Trimming cost V 5 bases and J 4 bases; bases outside gene matches: 8. This CDR3 is 15 amino acids long.

This clonotype was detected only once. The CDR3 DNA reads as TGTGCCAGTAGCCTCGGACTAGAAATTCACGAGCAGTACTTC. Amino acid sequence: CASSLGLEIHEQYF. This sequence joins TRBV19 and TRBJ2-7, with 7 positions matching TRBD2. Germline CDR1 and CDR2: LNHDA and SQIVND (reference sequence). This CDR3 is 14 amino acids long. V gave up 6 bases and J gave up 5 bases; unmatched junction bases: 10.

This clonotype occurred many times. The V gene is TRBV12-5, the J gene TRBJ2-1, with a tentative D call TRBD2 (5 bases). V was shortened by 1 base and J by 1 base, with 14 bases between the two germline ends. CDR1 is LGHNT and CDR2 is FRNRAP in the germline V gene. The CDR3 runs to 17 residues. The CDR3 reads CASGLEVITGSYNEQFF. The CDR3 coding sequence is TGTGCTAGTGGTTTGGAAGTTATTACGGGATCCTACAATGAGCAGTTCTTC.

A few counts support this clonotype. This chain links TRBV6-2 or TRBV6-3 with TRBJ1-2, with D perhaps TRBD1 (6 bases). There are 13 residues in the CDR3. Between the trimmed V and J ends, which lost 5 bases and 4 bases, there was a span of 11 bases. Per the germline V gene, CDR1 is MNHEY and CDR2 is SVGEGT. The CDR3 DNA reads as TGTGCCAGCAGTACTGGACAGCGCTATGGCTACACCTTC. This codes for CASSTGQRYGYTF.

The J gene is TRBJ2-1, the V gene TRBV7-2, with D perhaps matching TRBD1 or TRBD2 (5 bases each). The CDR3 loop spans 16 amino acids. Deletions cut 5 bases from V and 4 bases from J, with 18 bases between. Germline V gene sequence: CDR1 SGHTA, CDR2 FQGNSA. CDR3 coding DNA: TGTGCCAGCAGCCTCTTAGCAGGCTGGGGGTACAATGAGCAGTTCTTC. Its protein product is CASSLLAGWGYNEQFF.

This clonotype appeared a few times. This chain's CDR3 is CASRWGSPEAFF. The DNA of the CDR3 is TGTGCCAGTAGATGGGGGTCCCCTGAAGCTTTCTTT. The V gene is TRBV19, the J gene TRBJ1-1; D might be TRBD1 (5 bases). The V end lost 6 bases, the J end lost 6 bases, and 11 bases lay between the germline ends. Germline V gene sequence: CDR1 LNHDA, CDR2 SQIVND (reference sequence). This CDR3 spans 12 amino acids.

This chain joins TRBV19 and TRBJ1-1; D is unclear. V was clipped by 4 bases and J by 4 bases, with 10 bases between them. CDR1 LNHDA and CDR2 SQIVND come from the germline V gene (reference sequence). The CDR3 covers 13 residues. CDR3: CASSTVAGTEAFF. The DNA for the CDR3 is TGTGCCAGTAGTACGGTAGCGGGCACTGAAGCTTTCTTT.

This clonotype appeared a few times. This chain's CDR3 is CASSPVRGAPLHF. CDR3 DNA: TGTGCCAGCAGCCCTGTGAGGGGGGCACCCCTCCACTTT. V usage is TRBV28 and J usage is TRBJ1-6, with a tentative D call TRBD1 (6 bases). CDR3 length equals 13 residues. CDR1 is MDHEN, CDR2 SYDVKM, per germline. V was trimmed by 6 bases and J by 11 bases, leaving 14 bases between them.

This rearrangement joins TRBV10-3 to TRBJ2-1; 8 nucleotides match TRBD2. V trimming: 4 bases; J trimming: 5 bases; junction bases outside the gene matches: 7. In germline, CDR1 is ENHRY, CDR2 SYGVKD. The CDR3 consists of 15 residues. The DNA of the CDR3 is TGTGCCATCAGTGTAAACAGCGGGAGAGACAATGAGCAGTTCTTC. This encodes CAISVNSGRDNEQFF.

In this sample, this clonotype turned up many times. The chain is built from TRBV20-1 and TRBJ1-5; D gene uncertain. Germline V gene sequence: CDR1 DFQATT, CDR2 SNEGSKA (reference sequence). V lost 5 bases and J 6 bases, leaving 14 bases between the germline ends. CDR3 length equals 13 residues. CDR3 protein: CSAQTTGGQPQHF. The CDR3 coding sequence is TGCAGTGCTCAAACTACCGGCGGTCAGCCCCAGCATTTT.

CDR3 sequence reads: CASKGISYEQYF. CDR3 coding DNA: TGCGCCAGCAAGGGGATATCCTACGAGCAGTACTTC. The chain is built from TRBV5-1 and TRBJ2-7, with D perhaps matching TRBD1 (5 bases). V lost 6 bases and J 1 base, leaving 8 bases between the germline ends. This CDR3 is 12 amino acids long. Germline V gives CDR1 SGHRS, CDR2 YFSETQ.

The chain links TRBV24-1 to TRBJ2-3; TRBD2 matches at 9 bases. Germline lookup yields CDR1 KGHDR and CDR2 SFDVKD. The CDR3 runs to 15 residues. V shed 3 bases, J shed 4 bases, and the junction held 4 bases outside the gene matches. CDR3 residues: CATSDLSGSPDTQYF. The CDR3 DNA sequence: TGTGCCACCAGTGATCTTAGCGGGAGCCCAGATACGCAGTATTTT.

The V and J genes are TRBV30 and TRBJ1-6; no reliable D call. CDR1 and CDR2 (germline): GTSNPN, SVGIG (reference sequence). The CDR3 contains 12 residues. V lost 0 bases to trimming and J lost 12 bases, with 9 bases between them. Here the CDR3 reads CAWSVPYGPLHF. CDR3 DNA: TGTGCCTGGAGTGTACCTTATGGACCCCTCCACTTT.

The chain combines TRBV28 with TRBJ2-7; 10 nucleotides agree with TRBD1. The CDR3 totals 14 residues. Germline V lookup: CDR1 MDHEN, CDR2 SYDVKM. Losses at the gene ends were 5 bases for V and 3 bases for J; bases not matched to a gene: 4. The CDR3 sequence is CASSTWDRGYEQYF. The CDR3 nucleotides read TGTGCCAGCAGTACTTGGGACAGGGGCTACGAGCAGTACTTC.

The table lists this clonotype with many counts. J is TRBJ2-5 and V is TRBV6-1, with D possibly being TRBD2 (6 bases). V was shortened by 6 bases and J by 9 bases, with 23 bases between the two germline ends. The CDR3 is 15 amino acids. Germline V gives CDR1 MNHNS, CDR2 SASEGT. CDR3 region: CASRGFSGEGKAQYF. CDR3 nucleotides: TGTGCCAGCAGAGGTTTTAGCGGAGAGGGGAAGGCCCAGTACTTC.

This clonotype occurred many times. This chain links TRBV12-3 or TRBV12-4 with TRBJ2-3; D is possibly TRBD1 (6 bases). Trimming removed 5 bases at V and 2 bases at J, with 17 bases between. The CDR3 is made up of 16 amino acids. The CDR3 DNA follows: TGTGCCAGCAGTCCGGGAACAGGGTTTCACACAGATACGCAGTATTTT. It codes for CASSPGTGFHTDTQYF.

This clonotype has only a few counts. This chain links TRBV28 with TRBJ2-7, with a possible D match to TRBD2 (6 bases). Germline lookup yields CDR1 MDHEN and CDR2 SYDVKM. Trimming removed 6 bases at V and 0 bases at J, with 15 bases between. This CDR3 contains 15 residues. This CDR3 is CASSKLAESSYEQYF. The CDR3 DNA reads as TGTGCCAGCAGCAAACTAGCTGAGAGCTCCTACGAGCAGTACTTC. Based on the CDR3 plus reference TRBV28 and TRBJ2-7, the full variable domain is DVKVTQSSRYLVKRTGEKVFLECVQDMDHENMFWYRQDPGLGLRLIYFSYDVKMKEKGDIPEGYSVSREKKERFSLILESASTNQTSMYLCASSKLAESSYEQYFGPGTRLTVT.

This clonotype has a handful of counts. J is TRBJ2-3 and V is TRBV4-1; D possibly uses TRBD1 or TRBD2 (5 bases each). The CDR3 is 14 residues long. V dropped 0 bases and J dropped 7 bases, with 11 bases sitting between them. Germline values: CDR1 MGHRA, CDR2 YSYEKL. This CDR3 reads CASSQDPGGNTQYF. The CDR3 coding sequence is TGCGCCAGCAGCCAAGACCCTGGGGGAAATACGCAGTATTTT.

The chain couples TRBV20-1 to TRBJ1-2; D gene ambiguous. Trimming took off 2 bases at V and 3 bases at J, with 10 bases between the two ends. This CDR3 has 13 residues. Germline V gives CDR1 DFQATT, CDR2 SNEGSKA (reference sequence). CDR3 in amino acids: CSARNPIHYGYTF. CDR3 bases: TGCAGTGCTAGAAACCCCATACACTATGGCTACACCTTC.

There are many counts of this clonotype. The rearrangement joins TRBV28 to TRBJ2-7, with 7 bases lining up with TRBD1. This CDR3 has 17 residues. From germline, CDR1 is MDHEN and CDR2 SYDVKM. J lost 0 bases, V lost 0 bases, and 8 bases had no gene match. The CDR3 loop reads CASSLWSRDSSSYEQYF. The CDR3 bases are TGTGCCAGCAGTTTATGGTCCCGGGACAGTAGCTCCTACGAGCAGTACTTC.

This clonotype has at least ten counts. The CDR3 nucleotides read TGTGCCAGCAGTCTGGGAGGACTAGAGTACGAGCAGTACTTC. It is translated as CASSLGGLEYEQYF. The chain is built from TRBV28 and TRBJ2-7; 7 nucleotides agree with TRBD2. The junction had 8 bases not matched to a gene; V was cut back by 5 bases and J by 4 bases. The germline gives CDR1 MDHEN, CDR2 SYDVKM. The length of the CDR3 is 14 residues.

This clonotype came up a few times. V and J are TRBV20-1 and TRBJ1-2; tentative D call: TRBD1 (5 bases). The germline gives CDR1 DFQATT, CDR2 SNEGSKA (reference sequence). The CDR3 is made up of 14 amino acids. V was cut by 0 bases and J by 3 bases, with 11 bases left in between. The CDR3 is CSARDWQGDYGYTF. As DNA, the CDR3 is TGCAGTGCTAGAGATTGGCAGGGAGACTATGGCTACACCTTC.

There are a few counts of this clonotype. The chain recombines TRBV11-2 with TRBJ2-6; tentative D call: TRBD2 (6 bases). Trimming removed 3 bases from V and 0 bases from J, with 12 bases in between. CDR1 is SGHAT and CDR2 is FQNNGV in the germline V gene. CDR3 length: 17 residues. The CDR3 spells CASSLRAGLSGANVLTF. As DNA, the CDR3 is TGTGCCAGCAGCTTGCGGGCGGGACTCTCTGGGGCCAACGTCCTGACTTTC.

This clonotype was seen at least ten times. The chain recombines TRBV18 with TRBJ2-7; D is perhaps TRBD2 (5 bases). Trimming took off 3 bases at V and 7 bases at J, with 10 bases between the two ends. Germline V gene lookup returns CDR1 KGHSH and CDR2 LQKENI. This CDR3 spans 12 amino acids. As DNA, the CDR3 is TGTGCCAGCTCACCCGATTCGGGGGAGCAGTACTTC. Protein sequence: CASSPDSGEQYF.

This clonotype has just a few counts. This chain uses TRBV6-2 or TRBV6-3 with TRBJ2-1; 8 bases fit TRBD1. Germline V CDR1 and CDR2: MNHEY, SVGEGT. This CDR3 region has 12 residues. V lost 8 bases, J lost 9 bases, and 6 bases stayed unmatched. CDR3 residues: CASALGTGEQFF. CDR3 nucleotides: TGTGCCAGCGCGCTGGGGACAGGTGAGCAGTTCTTC.

This clonotype appeared many times. DNA of the CDR3: TGTGCCAGCAGTTCCTCTCTAGCGGGAGAGAGCTGGTGGACCGGGGAGCTGTTTTTT. It codes for CASSSSLAGESWWTGELFF. The rearrangement joins TRBV27 to TRBJ2-2; 10 nucleotides match TRBD2. CDR1 and CDR2 from the germline V gene are MNHEY and SMNVEV (reference sequence). V dropped 4 bases and J dropped 5; count of bases not matched to a gene: 16. This CDR3 is 19 amino acids long.

This chain links TRBV28 with TRBJ2-5; 7 bases fit TRBD1. CDR3 size: 13 residues. J was trimmed by 12 bases and V by 6 bases; bases with no gene match: 13. Germline CDR1 MDHEN, CDR2 SYDVKM. The CDR3 here is CASRPRDSSWKYF. The CDR3, as DNA: TGTGCCAGCAGGCCCCGGGACAGCAGCTGGAAGTACTTC.